Presented here are 3 T cell receptor beta chains from one specimen sequenced in a study of T cell changes during pregnancy in multiple sclerosis. Data came from immunoSEQ multiplex PCR; TCRdb stores just in-frame clones and leaves some out. The sample has approximately 100,000 clones; approximately 92% are singletons. The material sequenced was peripheral blood, taken in the first trimester of pregnancy. The source is a female donor with multiple sclerosis, enrolled in a pregnancy study.

The rearrangement links TRBV27 to TRBJ1-6; D perhaps matches TRBD1 (6 bases). CDR1 is MNHEY and CDR2 is SMNVEV in the germline V gene (reference sequence). The germline V and J ends were trimmed by 2 bases and 7 bases, with 9 bases remaining between them. The CDR3 sequence is 14 residues long. CDR3 sequence (DNA): TGTGCCAGCAGTTTACACAGGGCGAATTCACCCCTCCACTTT. It codes for CASSLHRANSPLHF.

DNA for the CDR3: TGTGCCATCAGTGAGTCGTTTCGGGTGGTAGGCACAGATACGCAGTATTTT. This encodes CAISESFRVVGTDTQYF. The chain joins TRBV10-3 to TRBJ2-3; D unresolved. Deletions cut 0 bases from V and 1 base from J, with 14 bases between. Germline V lookup: CDR1 ENHRY, CDR2 SYGVKD. There are 17 residues in the CDR3.

The rearrangement joins TRBV10-3 to TRBJ1-1; 8 bases are a match to TRBD1. This CDR3 is built from 14 residues. J gave up 6 bases and V 3 bases, and 6 bases lay outside the gene matches. The germline CDR1 and CDR2 sequences are ENHRY and SYGVKD. CDR3 region: CAISDQDRDAEAFF. DNA for the CDR3: TGTGCCATCAGTGATCAGGACAGGGATGCTGAAGCTTTCTTT.